The rows below give T cell receptor beta chains drawn from one sample of a study of sequential checkpoint blockade in melanoma. Clones were sequenced by immunoSEQ multiplex PCR, and TCRdb holds only the in-frame ones, with some missing. The table has fewer than 3,500 clones, 20% to 25% seen once. Material: tumor tissue (inferred from file names), obtained from a patient given nivolumab and ipilimumab in sequence. Every receptor here comes from a human patient with melanoma. Some clones in this sample may be carry-over from other donors' samples. Each CDR3 is given without its conserved first and last residue. Each record gives: V gene, CDR3 protein.

v_call: TRBV19; cdr3_aa: ASKGRGLAKNIQY
v_call: TRBV9; cdr3_aa: ASSFANTGELF
v_call: TRBV6-8; cdr3_aa: ASSYGRFDSGNTIY
v_call: TRBV15; cdr3_aa: ATSRDPENDSPLH
v_call: TRBV11-3; cdr3_aa: ASSYSGGPNIQY
v_call: TRBV18; cdr3_aa: ASSPGTGGTEQY
v_call: TRBV6-8; cdr3_aa: ASSDRPCSRKTYGYT
v_call: TRBV6-8; cdr3_aa: ASSYILAGAYEQY
v_call: TRBV11-3; cdr3_aa: ASSSGTSGGPRYNEQF
v_call: TRBV11-3; cdr3_aa: ASSFRGYNQPQH
v_call: TRBV5-1; cdr3_aa: ASSWGTSGGYEQY
v_call: TRBV6-8; cdr3_aa: ASSSSTEVPKETQY
v_call: TRBV11-3; cdr3_aa: ASSLRTGGNYGYT
v_call: TRBV7-4; cdr3_aa: ASSLDQDQPQH
v_call: TRBV15; cdr3_aa: ATSRGGTSAYNEQF
v_call: TRBV10-1; cdr3_aa: ASKGTPSSEAF
v_call: TRBV16; cdr3_aa: ASSLQGGTEAF
v_call: TRBV19; cdr3_aa: ASSIDQTGTTDTQY
v_call: TRBV15; cdr3_aa: ATAGQVNDNSNNEQF
v_call: TRBV11-3; cdr3_aa: ASSLGQFPGADTQY
v_call: TRBV29-1; cdr3_aa: SVKQPGLNTGELF
v_call: TRBV6-8; cdr3_aa: ASSIRQGGTDGYT
v_call: TRBV4-1; cdr3_aa: ASSQGRGRPYEQY
v_call: TRBV11-3; cdr3_aa: ASSSQIQGAEGYT
v_call: TRBV30; cdr3_aa: AWSHRGTEAF
v_call: TRBV5-1; cdr3_aa: ASSGGTGGQETQY
v_call: TRBV19; cdr3_aa: ASSTQTRSSYGYT
v_call: TRBV29-1; cdr3_aa: SIRGGTEKYNEQF
v_call: TRBV6-8; cdr3_aa: ASSLRGYNSPLH
v_call: TRBV6-8; cdr3_aa: ASSYDTATNEKLF
v_call: TRBV6-8; cdr3_aa: ASNPSGGGEAF